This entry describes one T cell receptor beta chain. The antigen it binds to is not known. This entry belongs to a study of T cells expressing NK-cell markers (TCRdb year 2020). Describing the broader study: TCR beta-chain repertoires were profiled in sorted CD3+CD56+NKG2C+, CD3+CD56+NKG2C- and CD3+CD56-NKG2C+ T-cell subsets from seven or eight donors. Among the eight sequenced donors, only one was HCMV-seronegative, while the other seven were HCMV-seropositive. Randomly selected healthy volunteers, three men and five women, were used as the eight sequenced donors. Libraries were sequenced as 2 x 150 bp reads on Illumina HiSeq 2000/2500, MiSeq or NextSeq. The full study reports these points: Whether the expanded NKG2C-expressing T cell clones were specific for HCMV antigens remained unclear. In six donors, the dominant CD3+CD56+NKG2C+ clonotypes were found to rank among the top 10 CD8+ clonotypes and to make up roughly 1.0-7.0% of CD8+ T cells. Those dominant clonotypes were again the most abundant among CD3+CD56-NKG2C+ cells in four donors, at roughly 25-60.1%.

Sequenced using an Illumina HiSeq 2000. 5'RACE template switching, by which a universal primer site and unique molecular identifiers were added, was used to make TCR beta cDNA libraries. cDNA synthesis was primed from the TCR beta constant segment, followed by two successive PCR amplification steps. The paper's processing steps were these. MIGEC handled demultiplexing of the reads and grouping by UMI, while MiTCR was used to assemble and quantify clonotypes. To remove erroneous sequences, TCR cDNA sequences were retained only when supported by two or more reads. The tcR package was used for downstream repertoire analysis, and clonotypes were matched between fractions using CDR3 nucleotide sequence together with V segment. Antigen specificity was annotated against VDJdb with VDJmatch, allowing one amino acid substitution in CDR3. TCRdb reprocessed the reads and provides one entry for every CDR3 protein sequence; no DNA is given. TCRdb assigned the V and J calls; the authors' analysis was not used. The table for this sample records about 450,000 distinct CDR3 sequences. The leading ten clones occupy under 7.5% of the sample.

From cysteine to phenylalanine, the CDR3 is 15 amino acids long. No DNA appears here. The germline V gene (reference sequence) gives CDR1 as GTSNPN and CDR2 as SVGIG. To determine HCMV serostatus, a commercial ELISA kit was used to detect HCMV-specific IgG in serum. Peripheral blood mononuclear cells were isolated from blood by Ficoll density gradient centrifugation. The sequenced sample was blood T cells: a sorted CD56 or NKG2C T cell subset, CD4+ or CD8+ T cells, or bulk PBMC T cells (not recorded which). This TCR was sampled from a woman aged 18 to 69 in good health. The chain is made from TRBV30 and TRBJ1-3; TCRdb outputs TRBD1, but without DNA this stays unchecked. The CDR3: CAWSRDLYSGNTIYF. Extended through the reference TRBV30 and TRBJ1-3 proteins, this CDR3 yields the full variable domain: SQTIHQWPATLVQPVGSPLSLECTVEGTSNPNLYWYRQAAGRGLQLLFYSVGIGQISSEVPQNLSASRPQDRQFILSSKKLLLSDSGFYLCAWSRDLYSGNTIYFGEGSWLTVV.